This T cell receptor (beta chain) is from a study of blood T cell repertoires in COVID-19. Study overall: The cDNA or gDNA used as material had been derived from T cells, B-cell-depleted T cells, or PBMCs.

This CDR3 has 14 amino acids. V was clipped by 6 bases and J by 3 bases; unmatched bases: 7. The germline V gene encodes CDR1 SQVTM and CDR2 ANQGSEA. In the study's own analysis: Reference gene primer amplification gave estimated nucleated cell counts. Produced via immunoSEQ multiplex PCR; TCRdb's table is partial and in-frame only. The DNA gave D and trimming, while V, J and clone size come from that table. The sample consists of 150,000 to 250,000 clones, almost 85% of them appearing once. The sequence derives from a human donor with acute or convalescent COVID-19. The donor label of this sample is uncertain. This chain joins TRBV29-1 and TRBJ1-1, with 10 bases aligning to TRBD1. Sequencing used peripheral blood. In DNA, the CDR3 is TGCAGCGTACGACAGGGGGCAGGGTACACTGAAGCTTTCTTT. As protein: CSVRQGAGYTEAFF.